The 30 T cell receptor beta chains below come from one sample, sequenced in a study of T-cell reconstitution after alpha-beta-depleted transplantation in children. Construction of the TCRbeta library involved unique molecular identifiers. TCRdb fed the PCR reads into MiXCR, producing one record per CDR3 protein. The sample consists of about 830,000 distinct CDR3 sequences, roughly 15% of them appearing once. Sequences were derived from PBMCs, mostly from graft donor cells, sampled 360 days after TCRalphabeta/CD19-depleted stem cell transplant. The source is a male patient between 5 and 17 years old who had a stem cell transplant for acute lymphoblastic leukemia, so the T cells may come from the graft donor.

J is TRBJ2-7 and V is TRBV20-1; D is possibly TRBD1 or TRBD2 (5 bases each). Germline V gene sequence: CDR1 DFQATT, CDR2 SNEGSKA (reference sequence). The V end lost 4 bases, the J end lost 0 bases, and 13 bases lay between the germline ends. The CDR3 is 14 amino acids. The chain's CDR3 is CSATRDRSSYEQYF. CDR3 in DNA: TGCAGTGCTACCCGGGACCGAAGCTCCTACGAGCAGTACTTC.

This clonotype was detected ten times or more. The chain employs TRBV5-6 and TRBJ2-3; D unclear. Trimming shortened V by 0 bases and J by 5 bases, and 7 bases separated the two germline ends. The CDR3 sequence is 13 residues long. Germline CDR1 SGHDT, CDR2 YYEEEE. Here the CDR3 reads CASSLEKGDTQYF. CDR3 DNA sequence: TGTGCCAGCAGCTTGGAGAAGGGAGATACGCAGTATTTT. Together with reference TRBV5-6 and TRBJ2-3, the CDR3 gives the full variable domain: DAGVTQSPTHLIKTRGQQVTLRCSPKSGHDTVSWYQQALGQGPQFIFQYYEEEERQRGNFPDRFSGHQFPNYSSELNVNALLLGDSALYLCASSLEKGDTQYFGPGTRLTVL.

V usage is TRBV29-1 and J usage is TRBJ2-7; TRBD2 matches at 10 bases. The CDR3 has 15 residues. Germline CDR1 and CDR2: SQVTM and ANQGSEA. V lost 7 bases, J lost 5 bases, and 14 bases stayed unmatched. The CDR3: CSAAPLAGGMDEQYF. The CDR3 DNA is TGCAGCGCTGCGCCGTTAGCGGGAGGTATGGACGAGCAGTACTTC.

This clonotype was recorded once. The rearrangement uses TRBV30 and TRBJ2-1; D ambiguous. The germline V gene encodes CDR1 GTSNPN and CDR2 SVGIG (reference sequence). The CDR3 runs 13 residues. Trimming took 3 bases from V and 1 from J, leaving 7 bases between them. CDR3 DNA: TGTGCCTGGAGGGGGATATCCTACAATGAGCAGTTCTTC. This gives the protein CAWRGISYNEQFF.

The genes are TRBV24-1 and TRBJ2-3; the match to TRBD1 covers 12 bases. With 5 bases clipped from V and 3 bases from J, the junction kept 5 bases outside the gene matches. CDR3 length: 16 amino acids. Per germline, CDR1 KGHDR and CDR2 SFDVKD. The CDR3 loop is CATSAPGQGATDTQYF. The CDR3 nucleotides read TGTGCCACCAGTGCCCCGGGACAGGGGGCGACAGATACGCAGTATTTT.

The V and J genes are TRBV5-1 and TRBJ1-1, with 7 bases aligning to TRBD1. V trimming: 4 bases; J trimming: 1 base; junction bases outside the gene matches: 7. Germline lookup yields CDR1 SGHRS and CDR2 YFSETQ. The CDR3 is 15 residues long. CDR3 residues: CASSTRTGQNTEAFF. The CDR3, as DNA: TGCGCCAGCAGCACCCGGACAGGACAGAACACTGAAGCTTTCTTT. Drawing the rest from reference TRBV5-1 and TRBJ1-1, the complete variable domain is KAGVTQTPRYLIKTRGQQVTLSCSPISGHRSVSWYQQTPGQGLQFLFEYFSETQRNKGNFPGRFSGRQFSNSRSEMNVSTLELGDSALYLCASSTRTGQNTEAFFGQGTRLTVV.

This clonotype has more than one count but fewer than ten. The V call is TRBV5-5, the J call TRBJ2-3; 13 bases line up with TRBD2. Germline CDR1 SGHKS, CDR2 YYEKEE (reference sequence). V lost 8 bases and J lost 9; bases outside the gene matches: 9. The CDR3 has 14 amino acids. The CDR3, as DNA: TGTGCCAGTATTGGGACTAGCGGGATAATCACGCAGTATTTT. Translated: CASIGTSGIITQYF.

This chain links TRBV12-3 or TRBV12-4 with TRBJ1-1, with unresolved D. Deletions cut 3 bases from V and 10 bases from J, with 18 bases between. The CDR3 runs 14 residues. CDR3 bases: TGTGCCAGCAGTTTGGAGATTTGGGCTTCGGGAGCTTTCTTT. Translation: CASSLEIWASGAFF.

This rearrangement joins TRBV6-2 or TRBV6-3 to TRBJ1-5, with TRBD1 as a possible D gene (6 bases). Germline CDR1 is MNHEY and CDR2 is SVGEGT. The CDR3 runs 15 residues. V was trimmed by 1 base and J by 4 bases, leaving 11 bases between them. The CDR3: CASSYLAGANQPQHF. DNA of the CDR3: TGTGCCAGCAGTTACTTGGCAGGGGCAAATCAGCCCCAGCATTTT.

The sample holds a few counts of this clonotype. The chain joins TRBV3-1 to TRBJ2-1, with D unclear. CDR1 is LGHDT and CDR2 is YNNKEL in the germline V gene (reference sequence). Trimming stripped 4 bases from V and 3 bases from J, with 16 bases between. CDR3 length equals 16 residues. The CDR3 DNA sequence: TGTGCCAGCAGCCCTCTGGCGCGACGGAACTACAATGAGCAGTTCTTC. This codes for CASSPLARRNYNEQFF.

This clonotype turned up a few times. The CDR3 DNA sequence: TGTGCCAGGCAATCCCCGGGACTAGCGGACAATGAGCAGTTCTTC. Protein sequence: CARQSPGLADNEQFF. This chain connects TRBV2 to TRBJ2-1; 11 nucleotides match TRBD2. V was pared by 9 bases and J by 5 bases, with 9 bases of the junction left unmatched. The germline CDR1 and CDR2 sequences are SNHLY and FYNNEI. The CDR3 is made up of 15 amino acids.

The chain is built from TRBV19 and TRBJ2-1, with a weak D call TRBD1 (6 bases). Germline CDR1 and CDR2: LNHDA and SQIVND (reference sequence). The V and J ends lost 3 bases and 3 bases respectively, with 9 bases between them. The CDR3 has 14 amino acids. CDR3 protein: CASSIIRGYNEQFF. CDR3 sequence (DNA): TGTGCCAGTAGTATTATCAGGGGCTACAATGAGCAGTTCTTC. Variable domain in full (rest from reference TRBV19 and TRBJ2-1): DGGITQSPKYLFRKEGQNVTLSCEQNLNHDAMYWYRQDPGQGLRLIYYSQIVNDFQKGDIAEGYSVSREKKESFPLTVTSAQKNPTAFYLCASSIIRGYNEQFFGPGTRLTVL.

The J gene is TRBJ2-7, the V gene TRBV7-9; TRBD2 aligns across 10 bases. With 1 base clipped from V and 5 bases from J, the junction kept 5 bases outside the gene matches. This CDR3 is 15 amino acids long. Per germline, CDR1 SEHNR and CDR2 FQNEAQ (reference sequence). The CDR3 reads CASSLGASGSNEQYF. The CDR3 region has the DNA TGTGCCAGCAGCTTAGGGGCTAGCGGGAGCAACGAGCAGTACTTC.

The chain couples TRBV28 to TRBJ2-3; tentatively, D is TRBD1 (5 bases). Germline CDR1 is MDHEN and CDR2 is SYDVKM. This CDR3 comprises 16 residues. Trimming pared 3 bases from V and 0 bases from J, leaving 13 bases between. CDR3 protein: CASSFVGRASTDTQYF. CDR3 nucleotides: TGTGCCAGCAGTTTTGTAGGCAGGGCTAGCACAGATACGCAGTATTTT.

In this sample, this clonotype turned up a few times. The rearrangement links TRBV7-8 to TRBJ2-1; 8 nucleotides agree with TRBD1. The ends lost 2 bases at V and 6 bases at J; junction bases unmatched: 12. The CDR3 covers 17 residues. CDR1 is SGHVS and CDR2 is FQNEAQ in the germline V gene. CDR3 protein: CASSLRRAGGWANEQFF. The CDR3 nucleotides read TGTGCCAGCAGCTTACGGAGGGCAGGGGGCTGGGCCAATGAGCAGTTCTTC.

This clonotype was seen a handful of times. The chain joins TRBV5-5 to TRBJ1-1; D is undetermined. This CDR3 is 16 amino acids long. The germline V gene encodes CDR1 SGHKS and CDR2 YYEKEE (reference sequence). Trimming left V 0 bases short and J 0 bases short, with 12 bases between. The CDR3 sequence: CASSLALGSVNTEAFF. The CDR3 nucleotides read TGTGCCAGCAGCTTGGCCTTGGGTTCGGTGAACACTGAAGCTTTCTTT. The full variable domain, in which reference TRBV5-5 and TRBJ1-1 provide the parts outside the CDR3, is DAGVTQSPTHLIKTRGQQVTLRCSPISGHKSVSWYQQVLGQGPQFIFQYYEKEERGRGNFPDRFSARQFPNYSSELNVNALLLGDSALYLCASSLALGSVNTEAFFGQGTRLTVV.

This clonotype was detected a few times. The chain carries TRBV7-8 and TRBJ1-4, with a possible D match to TRBD1 (5 bases). The CDR3 loop spans 15 amino acids. Germline CDR1 reads SGHVS; CDR2 reads FQNEAQ. Trimming pared 3 bases from V and 8 bases from J, leaving 16 bases between. CDR3 sequence (DNA): TGTGCCAGCAGCTTTGGGGCACTATTTCTAGAAAAACTGTTTTTT. It codes for CASSFGALFLEKLFF.

In this sample, this clonotype turned up a few times. V usage is TRBV5-1 and J usage is TRBJ1-2, with D possibly TRBD1 on 5 matching bases. V gave up 3 bases and J gave up 2 bases, with 14 bases separating them. The germline CDR1 and CDR2 sequences are SGHRS and YFSETQ. CDR3 length: 15 amino acids. CDR3 residues: CASSSPGRGNYGYTF. CDR3 nucleotide sequence: TGCGCCAGCAGCTCTCCGGGACGGGGGAACTATGGCTACACCTTC. The full variable domain, completed using reference TRBV5-1 and TRBJ1-2, is KAGVTQTPRYLIKTRGQQVTLSCSPISGHRSVSWYQQTPGQGLQFLFEYFSETQRNKGNFPGRFSGRQFSNSRSEMNVSTLELGDSALYLCASSSPGRGNYGYTFGSGTRLTVV.

Many counts were recorded for this clonotype. J is TRBJ2-3 and V is TRBV11-2, with TRBD2 matching over 8 bases. The germline gives CDR1 SGHAT, CDR2 FQNNGV. The CDR3 length is 15 residues. V shed 1 base and J 4 bases; nucleotides not matched to a gene: 4. The CDR3: CASSLAAGGPDTQYF. The CDR3 DNA is TGTGCCAGCAGCTTAGCTGCGGGAGGTCCAGATACGCAGTATTTT.

This clonotype was observed at least ten times. The V and J genes are TRBV15 and TRBJ2-3; maybe TRBD2 (5 bases). Per germline, CDR1 LNHNV and CDR2 YYDKDF (reference sequence). This CDR3 contains 15 residues. V gave up 5 bases and J gave up 6 bases, with 18 bases separating them. CDR3 in DNA: TGTGCCACCAGCTCATATGGGAGAGGGATGGATACGCAGTATTTT. Encoded protein: CATSSYGRGMDTQYF.

This clonotype has a count of ten or more. The rearrangement uses TRBV29-1 and TRBJ2-2; the D gene is possibly TRBD2 (6 bases). In germline, CDR1 is SQVTM, CDR2 ANQGSEA. CDR3 length equals 14 residues. Trimming removed 5 bases at V and 6 bases at J, with 16 bases between. This CDR3 reads CSVLASAVAGELFF. CDR3 coding DNA: TGCAGCGTTCTGGCTAGCGCCGTCGCCGGGGAGCTGTTTTTT.

This rearrangement joins TRBV20-1 to TRBJ2-4, with D unclear. Trimming removed 5 bases from V and 0 bases from J, with 11 bases in between. Germline V gene lookup returns CDR1 DFQATT and CDR2 SNEGSKA (reference sequence). The CDR3 has 14 amino acids. The chain's CDR3 is CSAPPSLAKNIQYF. CDR3 sequence (DNA): TGCAGTGCTCCCCCCTCTCTAGCCAAAAACATTCAGTACTTC.

This chain's CDR3 is CASGFPDRNTEAFF. In nucleotides, the CDR3 is TGTGCTAGTGGTTTCCCCGACCGGAACACTGAAGCTTTCTTT. The chain joins TRBV12-5 to TRBJ1-1, with D uncertain. The ends were cut back, 3 bases at V and 1 base at J, with 9 bases in the middle. Germline V gene sequence: CDR1 LGHNT, CDR2 FRNRAP. CDR3 length: 14 residues.

This clonotype was seen repeatedly, ten times or more. The chain is built from TRBV12-3 or TRBV12-4 and TRBJ2-1; 7 nucleotides match TRBD2. This CDR3 has 12 residues. Germline trimming cut 11 bases from V and 4 bases from J; bases unmatched to any gene: 5. The CDR3 reads CACRLAYNEQFF. The CDR3, as DNA: TGTGCCTGCCGACTAGCTTACAATGAGCAGTTCTTC.

This clonotype was counted only a few times. The CDR3 protein is CASSPPPTQREHYEQYF. CDR3 nucleotide sequence: TGTGCCAGCAGCCCACCCCCAACACAGCGGGAGCACTACGAGCAGTACTTC. The chain joins TRBV12-3 or TRBV12-4 to TRBJ2-7; 8 nucleotides match TRBD2. This CDR3 spans 17 amino acids. The V and J ends lost 6 bases and 3 bases, in that order; junction bases with no gene match: 16.

The chain couples TRBV19 to TRBJ2-5; the D gene is possibly TRBD2 (5 bases). Trimming removed 6 bases at V and 5 bases at J, with 13 bases between. From germline, CDR1 is LNHDA and CDR2 SQIVND (reference sequence). The CDR3 consists of 13 residues. CDR3 sequence: CASRPAPGETQYF. In DNA, the CDR3 is TGTGCCAGTAGGCCAGCGCCGGGGGAGACCCAGTACTTC.

A few counts support this clonotype. This chain joins TRBV12-3 or TRBV12-4 and TRBJ2-7, with D tentatively TRBD2 (5 bases). Trimming took 3 bases from V and 1 from J, leaving 13 bases between them. The CDR3 is 15 amino acids. The DNA for the CDR3 is TGTGCCAGCAGTTTTCCGGGATTTAGGTCCTACGAGCAGTACTTC. Protein product: CASSFPGFRSYEQYF.

This clonotype was seen a handful of times. The rearrangement links TRBV4-1 to TRBJ2-3; 8 bases agree with TRBD2. The CDR3 runs to 17 residues. The germline V gene has CDR1 MGHRA and CDR2 YSYEKL. J gave up 2 bases and V 2 bases, and 9 bases lay outside the gene matches. CDR3 loop: CASSQQKRESITDTQYF. CDR3 DNA: TGCGCCAGCAGCCAACAAAAGCGGGAGTCAATCACAGATACGCAGTATTTT.

The J gene is TRBJ2-7, the V gene TRBV5-1; 13 nucleotides line up with TRBD2. The germline V gene encodes CDR1 SGHRS and CDR2 YFSETQ. This CDR3 comprises 16 residues. Unmatched junction bases numbered 10, after V lost 4 bases and J lost 6 bases. The CDR3 region has the DNA TGCGCCAGCAGCCTTAGACTAGCGGGAGGTCGGGGCGAGCAGTACTTC. This translates into CASSLRLAGGRGEQYF.

The CDR3 sequence: CARSPTGTATTGELFF. The CDR3 DNA reads TGTGCCAGAAGCCCCACCGGGACAGCCACAACCGGGGAGCTGTTTTTT. The V and J genes are TRBV5-3 and TRBJ2-2; 7 positions match TRBD1. TRBV5-3 belongs to the ORF category, with a function that is uncertain. Losses at the gene ends were 4 bases for V and 5 bases for J; bases not matched to a gene: 11. The CDR3 spans 16 residues.